A selection of T cell receptor beta chains follows, all from one sample in a study of vaccination effects on CD4 cells after COVID-19. No antigen has been identified for these receptors. Sequencing used immunoSEQ multiplex PCR; TCRdb keeps in-frame clones, though not all of them. The sample has roughly 70,000 clones, 76% seen once. The material sequenced was CD4+ T cells from PBMCs cultured with HCoV-OC43 spike peptides, taken after COVID-19 vaccination. These TCRs come from a human donor who received a COVID-19 vaccine. CDR3s include the opening cysteine and the closing phenylalanine or tryptophan. The order of the fields is J gene, D gene, V gene, CDR3 protein. A D gene is named only where the DNA matches it firmly.

>TRBJ2-2|NA|TRBV10-3
CAIRGDTDTGELFF
>TRBJ2-3|NA|TRBV24-1
CATSDPGGNRNTDTQYF
>TRBJ1-4|TRBD1|TRBV18
CASSLTGDYNEKLFF
>TRBJ2-2|NA|TRBV6-1
CASSEGGPGELFF
>TRBJ2-6|NA|TRBV18
CASSPPGRTVSGANVLTF
>TRBJ2-1|TRBD1|TRBV10-1
CASSNTGATYYNEQFF
>TRBJ1-6|NA|TRBV18
CASSLGTGALHSPLHF
>TRBJ2-5|TRBD1|TRBV7-9
CASSSPTGGFETQYF
>TRBJ2-1|NA|TRBV5-1
CASSLAGLSSYNEQFF
>TRBJ1-2|NA|TRBV6-2/TRBV6-3
CASSYSLGQVNYGYTF